This record covers a single T cell receptor (beta chain). Its antigen is undetermined. Within the sample, other DNA sequences also encode this same CDR3. The data are from a study of shared clonotypes between healthy human individuals. Some clones are missing from TCRdb's copy, which holds only in-frame ones; the method was immunoSEQ multiplex PCR. The data hold roughly 2,000,000 clones, with roughly 95% observed a single time. Terminally differentiated effector memory CD45RA+ cells were excluded by CCR7 positive selection of CD45RO-negative cells. Nashville, Tennessee was home to all donors, who were Caucasian adults. Study-wide points: Estimated richness was generally greater in naive than memory subsets. Lower generation probabilities were found for non-shared clonotypes than for those shared by all four donors. Rarefaction indicated that sorted-subset sequencing remained incomplete although depth was large.

This TCR was recovered from a man aged 18 to 35 in good health. Input material: naive CD8+ T cells sorted from blood.

The CDR3 sequence is CASSLGGQGIYGYTF. The CDR3 DNA follows: TGTGCCAGCAGCTTAGGGGGGCAGGGCATCTATGGCTACACCTTC. The chain has TRBV13 and TRBJ1-2; the D gene is possibly TRBD1 (5 bases). CDR3 length: 15 amino acids. CDR1 PRHDT and CDR2 FYEKMQ come from the germline V gene (reference sequence). Trimming stripped 0 bases from V and 4 bases from J, with 12 bases between.